The present T cell receptor beta chain was sequenced within a study of T cell repertoires in cytomegalovirus infection. Study-wide background: CMV epitopes that were recently identified and HLA-C-restricted were used alongside well-studied HLA-B-restricted ones. Through public TCR beta signatures, both CMV infection and matching HLA type were indicated. The study, taken as a whole, reports: The study found HLA-C-restricted CMV-specific TCR beta clonotypes dominating the ex vivo response. Accumulated public TCR beta family frequency recognized individuals carrying CMV together with the relevant HLA.

This CDR3 region has 15 residues. After removal of 1 base from V and 5 bases from J, the junction contained 3 bases not matched to a gene. Per germline, CDR1 LGHNA and CDR2 YNFKEQ. TCRdb reprocessed the reads via MiXCR and lists one record per CDR3 protein. Among about 140,000 distinct CDR3 sequences listed, more than 25% were seen once. In regard to this clonotype: Its antigen is unidentified.

The genes are TRBV4-2 and TRBJ2-1; TRBD2 agrees at 9 bases. This sample comprised CD8+ T cells from cultured PBMCs, obtained from culture after CMV antigen stimulation. The TCR comes from a human donor in good health (CMV status not recorded). Some clones in this sample may be carry-over from other donors' samples. CDR3 DNA sequence: TGTGCCAGCAGCCAAGTAGCGGGGGTACACAATGAGCAGTTCTTC. Translated: CASSQVAGVHNEQFF.